This TCR beta chain was sequenced for a study of beta chain features in type 1 diabetes. Study as a whole: Sorted cells numbering approximately 110,000,000 were examined across all samples.

Points from the study as a whole: Across all four CD4+ subsets, people with type 1 diabetes showed modestly shorter TCRB CDR3s. A possible short-template PCR bias applies equally to patients and controls.

Sequencing targeted expressed TCRB transcripts, as all isolated RNA had been reverse transcribed. Using immunoSEQ multiplex PCR, the repertoire was profiled, and TCRdb retains in-frame clones only, with some absent. Of just over 15,000 clones in the sample, roughly 69% were seen once. This clone occurred a few times. Antigen unknown. CDR1 is SGHNT, CDR2 YENEEA, per germline. The V and J ends lost 6 bases and 2 bases respectively, with 11 bases between them. CDR3 length: 15 amino acids. The clonotype originates from a man aged 25-45 years with type 1 diabetes. V gene TRBV11-3 combines with J gene TRBJ2-6; tentatively, D is TRBD1 (6 bases). The sequenced sample was Tregs from blood. The CDR3 DNA sequence: TGTGCCAGCAGAACCAAGGGGGCTGGGGCCAACGTCCTGACTTTC. Residues: CASRTKGAGANVLTF.